This T cell receptor (beta chain) was sequenced in a study of graft-versus-host responses after intestinal transplantation. As for the study in general: Transplant types were multivisceral, liver-intestinal, or isolated intestinal. Every recipient had anti-thymocyte globulin induction and 2 to 4 years of tacrolimus plus steroids.

Turning to this clone: The antigen remains unidentified.

TCRdb keeps only in-frame clones here, not all; method: immunoSEQ multiplex PCR. The sample shows 85,000 to 100,000 clones, 91% of them seen only once. General study points: Detection of GvH clones occurred in recipient marrow, and some had their first appearance in ileum or blood. Circulating GvH clones peaking coincided with falling HvG clones soon after transplant.

The V gene end was trimmed by 2 bases and the J gene end by 8 bases; junction bases not matched to a gene: 9. The CDR3 spans 16 residues. CDR1 is SEHNR and CDR2 is FQNEAQ in the germline V gene (reference sequence). The origin of this receptor is a human donor who was the organ donor for an intestinal transplant. V gene TRBV7-9 combines with J gene TRBJ2-1, with 10 bases that match TRBD2. Here the sequenced sample was unstimulated CD4+ T cells sorted from spleen or lymph node cells, taken before transplant. CDR3: CASSLRRTSGIYEQFF. CDR3 DNA sequence: TGTGCCAGCAGCTTAAGGCGTACTAGCGGGATCTATGAGCAGTTCTTC.